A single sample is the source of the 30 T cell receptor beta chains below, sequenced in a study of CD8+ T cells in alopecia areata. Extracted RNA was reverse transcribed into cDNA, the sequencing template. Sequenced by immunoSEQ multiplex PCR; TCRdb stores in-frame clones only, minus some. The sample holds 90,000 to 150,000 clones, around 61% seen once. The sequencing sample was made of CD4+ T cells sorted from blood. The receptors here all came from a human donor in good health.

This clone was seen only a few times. The CDR3 reads CATSKGWETEAFF. In DNA, the CDR3 is TGTGCCACCAGCAAAGGTTGGGAGACTGAAGCTTTCTTT. The chain has TRBV15 and TRBJ1-1; no clear D gene. CDR1 and CDR2 from the germline V gene are LNHNV and YYDKDF (reference sequence). The V end was cut by 4 bases, the J end by 5 bases, with 11 bases between. The CDR3 spans 13 residues.

CDR3 protein: CAWRSGFTGEAFF. The CDR3 DNA is TGTGCCTGGAGGTCCGGGTTTACGGGTGAAGCTTTCTTT. The chain combines TRBV30 with TRBJ1-1; D gene uncertain. V was shortened by 3 bases and J by 7 bases, with 15 bases between the two germline ends. CDR1 is GTSNPN and CDR2 is SVGIG in the germline V gene (reference sequence). The CDR3 loop spans 13 amino acids.

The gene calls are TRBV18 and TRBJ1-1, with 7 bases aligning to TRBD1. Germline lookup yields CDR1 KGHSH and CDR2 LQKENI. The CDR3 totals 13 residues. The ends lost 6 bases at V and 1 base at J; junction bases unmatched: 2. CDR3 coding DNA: TGTGCCAGCTCGGGGGACAGGAACACTGAAGCTTTCTTT. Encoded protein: CASSGDRNTEAFF.

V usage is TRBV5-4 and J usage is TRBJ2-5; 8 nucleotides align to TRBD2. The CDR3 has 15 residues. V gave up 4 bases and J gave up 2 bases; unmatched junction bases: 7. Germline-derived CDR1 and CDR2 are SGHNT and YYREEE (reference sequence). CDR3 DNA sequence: TGTGCCAGCAGCACTTCAGCGGGGGCGCAAGAGACCCAGTACTTC. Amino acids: CASSTSAGAQETQYF. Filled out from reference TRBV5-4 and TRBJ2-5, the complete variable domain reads ETGVTQSPTHLIKTRGQQVTLRCSSQSGHNTVSWYQQALGQGPQFIFQYYREEENGRGNFPPRFSGLQFPNYSSELNVNALELDDSALYLCASSTSAGAQETQYFGPGTRLLVL.

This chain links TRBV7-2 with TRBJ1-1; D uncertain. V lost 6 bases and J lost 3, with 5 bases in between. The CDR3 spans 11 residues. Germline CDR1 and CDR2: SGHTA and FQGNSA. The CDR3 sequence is CASRGDTEAFF. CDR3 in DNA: TGTGCCAGCAGGGGAGACACTGAAGCTTTCTTT.

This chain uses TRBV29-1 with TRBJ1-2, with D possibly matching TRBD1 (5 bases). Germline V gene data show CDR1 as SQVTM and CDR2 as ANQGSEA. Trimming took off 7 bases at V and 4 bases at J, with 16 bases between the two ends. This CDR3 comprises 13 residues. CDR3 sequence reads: CSATGQGGYGYTF. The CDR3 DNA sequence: TGCAGCGCCACGGGGCAGGGAGGCTATGGCTACACCTTC.

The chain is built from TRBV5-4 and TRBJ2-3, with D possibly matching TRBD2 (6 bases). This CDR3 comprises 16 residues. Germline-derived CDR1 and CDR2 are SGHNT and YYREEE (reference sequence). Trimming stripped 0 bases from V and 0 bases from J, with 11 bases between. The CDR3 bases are TGTGCCAGCAGCTTGGAAGGCGGGATAAGCACAGATACGCAGTATTTT. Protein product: CASSLEGGISTDTQYF.

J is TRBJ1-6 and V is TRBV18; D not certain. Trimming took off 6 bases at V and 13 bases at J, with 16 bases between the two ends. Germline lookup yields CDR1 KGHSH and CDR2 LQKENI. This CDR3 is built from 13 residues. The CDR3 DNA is TGTGCCAGCTCGGAGACCAGGACTGTTCCCCTCCACTTT. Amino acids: CASSETRTVPLHF.

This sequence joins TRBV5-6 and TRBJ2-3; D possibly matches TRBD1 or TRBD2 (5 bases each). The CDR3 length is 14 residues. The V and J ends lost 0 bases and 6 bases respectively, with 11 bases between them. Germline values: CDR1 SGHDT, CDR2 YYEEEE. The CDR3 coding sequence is TGTGCCAGCAGCTTGGGGGACCCCTCCGATACGCAGTATTTT. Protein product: CASSLGDPSDTQYF.

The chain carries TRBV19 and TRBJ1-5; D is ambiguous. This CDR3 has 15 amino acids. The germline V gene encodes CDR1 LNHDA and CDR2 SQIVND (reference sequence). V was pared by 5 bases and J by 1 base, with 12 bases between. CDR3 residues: CASSPSPASNQPQHF. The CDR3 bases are TGTGCCAGTAGTCCCTCCCCAGCGAGCAATCAGCCCCAGCATTTT.

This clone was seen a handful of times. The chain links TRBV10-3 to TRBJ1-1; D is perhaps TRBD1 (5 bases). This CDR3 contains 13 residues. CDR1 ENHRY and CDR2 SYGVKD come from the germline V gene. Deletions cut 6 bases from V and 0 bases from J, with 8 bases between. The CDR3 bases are TGTGCCATCAGGGGACCTGTGAACACTGAAGCTTTCTTT. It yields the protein CAIRGPVNTEAFF.

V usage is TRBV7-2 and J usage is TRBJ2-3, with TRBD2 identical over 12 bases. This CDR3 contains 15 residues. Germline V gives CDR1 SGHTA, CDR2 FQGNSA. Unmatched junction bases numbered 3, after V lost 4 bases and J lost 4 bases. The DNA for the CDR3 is TGTGCCAGCAGCTCCTCTAGCGGGGGGGCAGATACGCAGTATTTT. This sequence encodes CASSSSSGGADTQYF. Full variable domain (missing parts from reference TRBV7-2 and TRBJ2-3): GAGVSQSPSNKVTEKGKDVELRCDPISGHTALYWYRQSLGQGLEFLIYFQGNSAPDKSGLPSDRFSAERTGGSVSTLTIQRTQQEDSAVYLCASSSSSGGADTQYFGPGTRLTVL.

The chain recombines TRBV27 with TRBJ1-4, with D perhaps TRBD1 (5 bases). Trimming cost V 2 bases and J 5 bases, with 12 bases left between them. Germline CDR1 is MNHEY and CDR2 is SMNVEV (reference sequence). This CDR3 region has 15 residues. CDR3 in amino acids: CASSLQTGGNEKLFF. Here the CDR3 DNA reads TGTGCCAGCAGTTTACAGACGGGGGGGAATGAAAAACTGTTTTTT.

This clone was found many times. Here the CDR3 reads CASSFDRGPGNTIYF. The CDR3 region has the DNA TGTGCCAGCAGCTTCGACAGGGGCCCTGGAAACACCATATATTTT. The chain uses TRBV7-2 and TRBJ1-3; 8 nucleotides align to TRBD1. J lost 2 bases, V lost 3 bases, and 3 bases had no gene match. CDR1 and CDR2 from the germline V gene are SGHTA and FQGNSA. CDR3 length equals 15 residues.

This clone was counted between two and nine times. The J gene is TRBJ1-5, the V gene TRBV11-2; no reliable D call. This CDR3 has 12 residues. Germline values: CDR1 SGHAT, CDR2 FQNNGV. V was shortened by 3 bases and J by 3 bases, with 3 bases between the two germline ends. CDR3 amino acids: CASSFDNQPQHF. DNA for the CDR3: TGTGCCAGCAGCTTCGACAATCAGCCCCAGCATTTT.

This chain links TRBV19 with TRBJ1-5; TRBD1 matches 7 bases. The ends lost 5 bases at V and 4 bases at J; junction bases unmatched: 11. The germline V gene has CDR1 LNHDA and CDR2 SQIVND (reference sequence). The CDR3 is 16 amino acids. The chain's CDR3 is CASSLLGQRYNQPQHF. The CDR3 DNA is TGTGCCAGTAGTCTCCTGGGACAGAGGTATAATCAGCCCCAGCATTTT.

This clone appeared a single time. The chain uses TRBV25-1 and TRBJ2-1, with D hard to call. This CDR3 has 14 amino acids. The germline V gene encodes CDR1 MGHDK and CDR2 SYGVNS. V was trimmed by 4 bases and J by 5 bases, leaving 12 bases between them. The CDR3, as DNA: TGTGCCAGCAGTGTTCCGGGTGGGGACAATGAGCAGTTCTTC. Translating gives CASSVPGGDNEQFF.

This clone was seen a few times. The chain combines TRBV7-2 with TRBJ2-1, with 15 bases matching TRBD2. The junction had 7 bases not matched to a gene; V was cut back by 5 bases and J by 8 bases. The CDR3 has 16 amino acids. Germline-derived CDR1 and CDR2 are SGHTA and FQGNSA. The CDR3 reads CASSVGTSGGLYEQFF. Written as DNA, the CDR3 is TGTGCCAGCAGCGTGGGGACTAGCGGGGGGTTATATGAGCAGTTCTTC.

Written as DNA, the CDR3 is TGTGCCAGCAGTCTCTTGACAAATTTGGGAACCGGGGAGCTGTTTTTT. This gives the protein CASSLLTNLGTGELFF. The chain joins TRBV2 to TRBJ2-2; D not certain. CDR1 is SNHLY, CDR2 FYNNEI, per germline. Trimming shortened V by 5 bases and J by 5 bases, and 18 bases separated the two germline ends. The CDR3 extends over 16 amino acids.

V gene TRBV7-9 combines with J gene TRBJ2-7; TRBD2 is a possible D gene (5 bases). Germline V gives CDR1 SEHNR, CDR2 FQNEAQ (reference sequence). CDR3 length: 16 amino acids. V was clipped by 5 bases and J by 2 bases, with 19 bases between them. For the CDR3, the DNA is TGTGCCAGCAGCCCGTTTTCCCGTGACGGGACCTACGAGCAGTACTTC. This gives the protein CASSPFSRDGTYEQYF.

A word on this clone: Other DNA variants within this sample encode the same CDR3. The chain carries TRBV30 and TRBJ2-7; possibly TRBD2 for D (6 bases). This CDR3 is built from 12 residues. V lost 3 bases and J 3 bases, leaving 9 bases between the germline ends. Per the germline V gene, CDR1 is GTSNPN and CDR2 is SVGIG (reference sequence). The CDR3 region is CAWSRGGYEQYF. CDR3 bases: TGTGCCTGGAGCCGGGGAGGCTACGAGCAGTACTTC.

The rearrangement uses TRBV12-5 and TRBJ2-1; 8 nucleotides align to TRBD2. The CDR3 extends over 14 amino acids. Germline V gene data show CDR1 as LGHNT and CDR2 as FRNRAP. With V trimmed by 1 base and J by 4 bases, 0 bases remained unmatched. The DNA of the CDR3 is TGTGCTAGTGGTTTGGCTAGCGGGTACAATGAGCAGTTCTTC. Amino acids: CASGLASGYNEQFF.

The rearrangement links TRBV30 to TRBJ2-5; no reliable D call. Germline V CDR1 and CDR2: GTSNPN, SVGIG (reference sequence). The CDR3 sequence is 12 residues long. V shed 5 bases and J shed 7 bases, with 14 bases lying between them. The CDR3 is CAWVRLDRTQYF. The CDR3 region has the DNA TGTGCCTGGGTTAGGCTCGATCGGACCCAGTACTTC. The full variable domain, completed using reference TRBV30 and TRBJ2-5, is SQTIHQWPATLVQPVGSPLSLECTVEGTSNPNLYWYRQAAGRGLQLLFYSVGIGQISSEVPQNLSASRPQDRQFILSSKKLLLSDSGFYLCAWVRLDRTQYFGPGTRLLVL.

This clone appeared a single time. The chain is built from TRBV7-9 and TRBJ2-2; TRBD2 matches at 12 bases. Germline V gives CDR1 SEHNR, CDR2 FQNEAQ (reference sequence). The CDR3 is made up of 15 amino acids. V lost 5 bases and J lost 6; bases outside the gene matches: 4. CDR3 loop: CASSRTSGESGELFF. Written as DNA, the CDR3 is TGTGCCAGCAGCAGGACTAGCGGGGAATCCGGGGAGCTGTTTTTT.

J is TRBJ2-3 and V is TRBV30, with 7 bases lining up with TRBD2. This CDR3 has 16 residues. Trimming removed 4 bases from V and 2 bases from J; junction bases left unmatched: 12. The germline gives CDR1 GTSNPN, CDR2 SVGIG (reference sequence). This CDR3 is CAWTKPRGSDTDTQYF. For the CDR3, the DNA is TGTGCCTGGACAAAACCGCGGGGGAGCGACACAGATACGCAGTATTTT.

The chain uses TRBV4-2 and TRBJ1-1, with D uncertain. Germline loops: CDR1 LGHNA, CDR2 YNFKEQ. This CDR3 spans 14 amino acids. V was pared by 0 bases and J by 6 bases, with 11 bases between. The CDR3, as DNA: TGTGCCAGCAGCCAAGATCTTGGGAGGGCTGAAGCTTTCTTT. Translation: CASSQDLGRAEAFF.

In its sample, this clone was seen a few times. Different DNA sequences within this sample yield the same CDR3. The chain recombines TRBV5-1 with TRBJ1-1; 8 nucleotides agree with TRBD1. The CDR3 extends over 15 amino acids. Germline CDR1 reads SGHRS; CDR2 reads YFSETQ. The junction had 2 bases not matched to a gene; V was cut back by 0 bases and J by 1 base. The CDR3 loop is CASSLDGQGNTEAFF. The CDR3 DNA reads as TGCGCCAGCAGCTTGGACGGACAGGGGAACACTGAAGCTTTCTTT.

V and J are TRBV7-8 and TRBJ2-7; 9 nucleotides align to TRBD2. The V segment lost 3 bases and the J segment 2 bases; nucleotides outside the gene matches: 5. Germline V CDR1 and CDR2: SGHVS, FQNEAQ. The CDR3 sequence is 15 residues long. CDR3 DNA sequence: TGTGCCAGCAGCTTGAGGACTAGCGAGGCCTACGAGCAGTACTTC. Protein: CASSLRTSEAYEQYF.

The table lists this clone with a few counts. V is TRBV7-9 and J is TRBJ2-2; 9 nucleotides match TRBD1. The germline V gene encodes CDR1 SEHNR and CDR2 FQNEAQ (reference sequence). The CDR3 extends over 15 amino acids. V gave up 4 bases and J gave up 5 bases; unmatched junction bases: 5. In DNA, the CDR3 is TGTGCCAGCAGCTCCGGACAGGGGAGGACCGGGGAGCTGTTTTTT. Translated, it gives CASSSGQGRTGELFF.

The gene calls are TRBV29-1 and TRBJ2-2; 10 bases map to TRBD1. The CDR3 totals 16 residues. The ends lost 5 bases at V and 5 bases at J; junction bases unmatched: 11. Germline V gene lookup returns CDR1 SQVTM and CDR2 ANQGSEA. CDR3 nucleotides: TGCAGCGTTCAGGGACAGGGGACGTCCTTGACCGGGGAGCTGTTTTTT. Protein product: CSVQGQGTSLTGELFF.